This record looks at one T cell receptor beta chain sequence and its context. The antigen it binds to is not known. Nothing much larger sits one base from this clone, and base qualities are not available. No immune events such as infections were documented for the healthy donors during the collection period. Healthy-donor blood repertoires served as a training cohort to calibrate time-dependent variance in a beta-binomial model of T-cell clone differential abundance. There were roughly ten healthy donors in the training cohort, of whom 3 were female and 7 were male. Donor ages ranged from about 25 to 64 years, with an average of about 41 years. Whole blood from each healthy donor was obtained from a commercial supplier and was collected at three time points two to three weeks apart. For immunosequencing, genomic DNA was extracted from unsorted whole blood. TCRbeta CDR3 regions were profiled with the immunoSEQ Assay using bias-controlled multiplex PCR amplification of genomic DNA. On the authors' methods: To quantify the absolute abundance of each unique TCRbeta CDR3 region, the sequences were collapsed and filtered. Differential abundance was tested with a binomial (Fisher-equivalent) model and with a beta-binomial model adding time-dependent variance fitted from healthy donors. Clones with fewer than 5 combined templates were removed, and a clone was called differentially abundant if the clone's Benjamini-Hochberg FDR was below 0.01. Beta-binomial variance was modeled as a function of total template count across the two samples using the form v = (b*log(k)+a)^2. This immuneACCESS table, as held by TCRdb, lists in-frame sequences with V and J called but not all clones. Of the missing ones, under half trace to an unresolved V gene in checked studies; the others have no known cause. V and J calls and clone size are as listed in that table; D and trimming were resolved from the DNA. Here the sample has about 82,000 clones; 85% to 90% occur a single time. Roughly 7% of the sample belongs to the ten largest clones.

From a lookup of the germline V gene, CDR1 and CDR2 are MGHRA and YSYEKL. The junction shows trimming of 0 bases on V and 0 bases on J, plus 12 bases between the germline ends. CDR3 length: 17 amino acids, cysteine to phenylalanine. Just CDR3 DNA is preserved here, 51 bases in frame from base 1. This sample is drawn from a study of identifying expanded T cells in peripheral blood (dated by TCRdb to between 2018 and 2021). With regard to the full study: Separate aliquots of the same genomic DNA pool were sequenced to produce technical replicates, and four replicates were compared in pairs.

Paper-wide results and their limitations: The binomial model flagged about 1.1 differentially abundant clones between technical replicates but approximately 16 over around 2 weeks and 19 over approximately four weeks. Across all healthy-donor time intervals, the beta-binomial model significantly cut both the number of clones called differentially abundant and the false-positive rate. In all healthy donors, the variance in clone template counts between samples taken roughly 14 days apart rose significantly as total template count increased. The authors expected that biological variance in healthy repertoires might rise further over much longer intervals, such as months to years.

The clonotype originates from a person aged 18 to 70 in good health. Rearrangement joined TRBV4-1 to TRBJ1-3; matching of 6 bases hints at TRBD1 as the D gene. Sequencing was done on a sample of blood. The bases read TGCGCCAGCAGCCAAGAGGGAAGGGGGATCTCTGGAAACACCATATATTTT. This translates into CASSQEGRGISGNTIYF.